This TCR beta chain originates from a study of blood T cell repertoires in COVID-19. As processed by the authors: Quantification of nucleated cells was approximated via reference gene primer amplification. TCRdb's copy holds only in-frame clones and misses some; the assay was immunoSEQ multiplex PCR. The V and J calls and clone size come from that table; D and trimming were worked out from the DNA. Of approximately 480,000 clones listed, roughly 90% are singletons. Trimming removed 5 bases from V and 8 bases from J, with 18 bases in between. Germline CDR1 and CDR2: MNHEY and SVGAGI. CDR3 length: 15 residues.

The chain has TRBV6-5 and TRBJ1-4; weak D call: TRBD1 (5 bases). This receptor was taken from a young woman who had recovered from COVID-19. The specimen was PBMCs or T cells enriched from blood (not recorded which). CDR3 DNA: TGTGCCAGCAGTCCCGGGGGTTCGGGGGAAGAAAAACTGTTTTTT. Protein sequence: CASSPGGSGEEKLFF.